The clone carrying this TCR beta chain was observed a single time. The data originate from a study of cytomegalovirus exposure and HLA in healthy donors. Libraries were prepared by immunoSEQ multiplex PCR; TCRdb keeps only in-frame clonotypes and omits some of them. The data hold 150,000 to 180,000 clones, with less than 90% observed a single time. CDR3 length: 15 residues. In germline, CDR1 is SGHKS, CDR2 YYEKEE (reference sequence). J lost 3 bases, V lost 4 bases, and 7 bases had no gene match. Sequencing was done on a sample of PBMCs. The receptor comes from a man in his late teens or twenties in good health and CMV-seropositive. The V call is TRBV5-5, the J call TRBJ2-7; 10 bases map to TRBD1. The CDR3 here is CASSRLGTGDYEQYF. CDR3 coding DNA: TGTGCCAGCAGCCGATTGGGGACAGGGGACTACGAGCAGTACTTC.